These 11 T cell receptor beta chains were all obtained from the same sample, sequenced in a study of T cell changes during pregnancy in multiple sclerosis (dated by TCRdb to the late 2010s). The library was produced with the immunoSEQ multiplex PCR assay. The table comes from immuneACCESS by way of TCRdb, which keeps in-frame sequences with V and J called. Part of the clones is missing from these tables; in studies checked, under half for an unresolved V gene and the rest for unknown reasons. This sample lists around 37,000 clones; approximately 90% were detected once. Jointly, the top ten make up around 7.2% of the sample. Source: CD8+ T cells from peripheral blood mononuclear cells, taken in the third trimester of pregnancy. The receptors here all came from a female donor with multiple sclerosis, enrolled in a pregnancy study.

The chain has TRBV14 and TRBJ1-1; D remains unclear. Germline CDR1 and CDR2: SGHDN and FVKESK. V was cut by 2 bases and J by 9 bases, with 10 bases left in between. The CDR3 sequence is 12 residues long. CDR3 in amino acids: CASSQITGKAFF. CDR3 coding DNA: TGTGCCAGCAGCCAAATAACGGGGAAAGCTTTCTTT. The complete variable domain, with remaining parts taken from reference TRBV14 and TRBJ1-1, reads EAGVTQFPSHSVIEKGQTVTLRCDPISGHDNLYWYRRVMGKEIKFLLHFVKESKQDESGMPNNRFLAERTGGTYSTLKVQPAELEDSGVYFCASSQITGKAFFGQGTRLTVV.

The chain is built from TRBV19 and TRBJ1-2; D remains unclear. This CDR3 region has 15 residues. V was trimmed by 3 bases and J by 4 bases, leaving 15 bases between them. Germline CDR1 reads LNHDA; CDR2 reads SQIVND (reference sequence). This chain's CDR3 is CASSMIWADPYGYTF. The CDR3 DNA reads TGTGCCAGTAGTATGATCTGGGCAGACCCCTATGGCTACACCTTC.

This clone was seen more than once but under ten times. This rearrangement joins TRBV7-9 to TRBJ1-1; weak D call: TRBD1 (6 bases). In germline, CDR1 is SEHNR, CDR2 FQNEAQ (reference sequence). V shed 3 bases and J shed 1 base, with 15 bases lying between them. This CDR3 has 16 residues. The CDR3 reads CASSFKGGRGNTEAFF. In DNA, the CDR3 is TGTGCCAGCAGCTTCAAGGGGGGGCGCGGGAACACTGAAGCTTTCTTT.

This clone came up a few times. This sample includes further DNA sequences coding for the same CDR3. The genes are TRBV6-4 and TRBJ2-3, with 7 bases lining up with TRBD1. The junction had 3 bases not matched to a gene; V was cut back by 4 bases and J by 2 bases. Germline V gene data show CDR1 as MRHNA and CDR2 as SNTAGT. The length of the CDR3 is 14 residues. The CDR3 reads CASSATGNTDTQYF. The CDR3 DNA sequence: TGTGCCAGCAGTGCGACAGGGAACACAGATACGCAGTATTTT.

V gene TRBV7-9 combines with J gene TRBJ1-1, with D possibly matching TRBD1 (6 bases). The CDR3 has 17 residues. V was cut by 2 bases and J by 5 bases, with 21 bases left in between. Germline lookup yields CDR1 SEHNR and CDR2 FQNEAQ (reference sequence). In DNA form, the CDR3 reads TGTGCCAGCAGCTTAACCCTCGGGGGGGCTACGGGTACTGAAGCTTTCTTT. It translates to CASSLTLGGATGTEAFF. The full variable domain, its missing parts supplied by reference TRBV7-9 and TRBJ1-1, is DTGVSQNPRHKITKRGQNVTFRCDPISEHNRLYWYRQTLGQGPEFLTYFQNEAQLEKSRLLSDRFSAERPKGSFSTLEIQRTEQGDSAMYLCASSLTLGGATGTEAFFGQGTRLTVV.

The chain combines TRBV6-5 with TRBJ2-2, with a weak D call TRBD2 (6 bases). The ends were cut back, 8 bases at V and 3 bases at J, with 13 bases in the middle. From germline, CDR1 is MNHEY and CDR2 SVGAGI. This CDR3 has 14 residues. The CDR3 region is CASAAGTDTGELFF. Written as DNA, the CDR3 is TGTGCCAGCGCTGCGGGGACGGACACCGGGGAGCTGTTTTTT.

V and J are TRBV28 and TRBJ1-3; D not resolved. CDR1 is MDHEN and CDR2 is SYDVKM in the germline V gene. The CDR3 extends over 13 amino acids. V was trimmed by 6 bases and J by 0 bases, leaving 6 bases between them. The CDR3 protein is CASRRSSGNTIYF. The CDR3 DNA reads TGTGCCAGCAGGCGGAGCTCTGGAAACACCATATATTTT.

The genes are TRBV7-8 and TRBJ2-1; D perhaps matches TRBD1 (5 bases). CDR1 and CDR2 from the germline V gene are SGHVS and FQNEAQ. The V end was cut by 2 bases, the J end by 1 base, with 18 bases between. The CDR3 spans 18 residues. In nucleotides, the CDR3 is TGTGCCAGCAGCTTAAAAGTGTTAGGGGATTGGTCCTACAATGAGCAGTTCTTC. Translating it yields CASSLKVLGDWSYNEQFF.

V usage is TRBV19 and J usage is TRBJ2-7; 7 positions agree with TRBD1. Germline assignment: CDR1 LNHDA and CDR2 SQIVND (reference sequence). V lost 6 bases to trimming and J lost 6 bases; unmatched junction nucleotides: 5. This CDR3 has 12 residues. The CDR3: CASSATGFEQYF. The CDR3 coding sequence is TGTGCCAGTAGCGCGACAGGGTTCGAGCAGTACTTC.

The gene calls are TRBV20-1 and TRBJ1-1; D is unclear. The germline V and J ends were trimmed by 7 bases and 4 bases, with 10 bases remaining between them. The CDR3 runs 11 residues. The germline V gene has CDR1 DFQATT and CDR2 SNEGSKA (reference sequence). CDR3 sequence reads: CSGEWGTEAFF. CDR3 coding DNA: TGCAGTGGGGAGTGGGGCACTGAAGCTTTCTTT.

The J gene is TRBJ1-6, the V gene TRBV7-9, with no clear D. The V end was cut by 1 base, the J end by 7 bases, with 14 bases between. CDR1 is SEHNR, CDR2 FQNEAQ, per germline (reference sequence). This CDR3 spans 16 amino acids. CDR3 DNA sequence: TGTGCCAGCAGCTTAGACTTCAGGTCTGGGAATTCACCCCTCCACTTT. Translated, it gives CASSLDFRSGNSPLHF.